A selection of T cell receptor beta chains follows, all from one sample in a study of T-cell memory formation after mild COVID-19. Via MiXCR, TCRdb re-called the 5' RACE reads, giving one row per CDR3 protein. The sample shows 200,000 to 250,000 distinct CDR3 sequences, over 8.5% of them seen only once. Sequencing was done on a sample of PBMCs or a T cell subset sorted from them (not recorded which). The receptor set was obtained from a man aged 18-30 years who had mild COVID-19 (a few samples of this study predate the infection). Cell type and time point are not known. Each CDR3 is given with its conserved first and last residue. The D gene is left open where the match is weak. Clone size is shown for a subset of rows, as once, few, many or a class of expanded clone.

clone size | CDR3 length | J gene | D gene | V gene | CDR3 DNA | CDR3 protein
NA | 15 | TRBJ1-2 | NA | TRBV5-1 | TGCTCCAGCAGCTTGGCCCAGGGGCCCCAGGCTGGCTACACCTTC | CSSSLAQGPQAGYTF
many | 14 | TRBJ2-1 | NA | TRBV5-1 | TGCGCCAGCAGCTTGGCAGACTGGGGCAATGAGCAGTTCTTC | CASSLADWGNEQFF
few | 17 | TRBJ1-3 | NA | TRBV9 | TGTGCCAGCAGCGTAGAATCGGGGTTTTACTCTGGAAACACCATATATTTT | CASSVESGFYSGNTIYF
few | 13 | TRBJ1-5 | NA | TRBV6-2/TRBV6-3 | TGTGCCAGCACCAACGAGGGGTTTCAGCCCCAGCATTTT | CASTNEGFQPQHF
NA | 14 | TRBJ1-2 | TRBD1 | TRBV18 | TGTGCCAGCTCACCCCAGACAGGGTGGGATGGCTACACCTTC | CASSPQTGWDGYTF
many | 15 | TRBJ2-1 | NA | TRBV4-3 | TGCGCCAGCAGCCAAGGGGCCAGGATTAACAATGAGCAGTTCTTC | CASSQGARINNEQFF
few | 13 | TRBJ2-7 | TRBD1 | TRBV6-5 | TGTGCCAGCAGGCAGGGACAGGTCTACGAGCAGTACTTC | CASRQGQVYEQYF
few | 15 | TRBJ2-1 | TRBD2 | TRBV4-3 | TGCGCCAGCAGCCCTTGGACTAGCGGGGCCAATGAGCAGTTCTTC | CASSPWTSGANEQFF
many | 16 | TRBJ2-7 | TRBD1 | TRBV7-8 | TGTGCCAGCAGCCCACCGCTAAGGACAGGGGGCTACGAGCAGTACTTC | CASSPPLRTGGYEQYF
few | 12 | TRBJ2-5 | NA | TRBV29-1 | TGCAGCGTTGAAGATGGGGGAGAGACCCAGTACTTC | CSVEDGGETQYF
few | 11 | TRBJ1-3 | NA | TRBV12-3/TRBV12-4 | TGTGCCAGCAGTGAAAAAAACACCATATATTTT | CASSEKNTIYF
many | 12 | TRBJ2-3 | NA | TRBV6-5 | TGTGCCAGCAGAAGAGGACTGGGTACGCAGTATTTT | CASRRGLGTQYF
few | 14 | TRBJ1-1 | TRBD1 | TRBV15 | TGTGCCACCAGCAGGGGACAGCTGAACACTGAAGCTTTCTTT | CATSRGQLNTEAFF
many | 12 | TRBJ2-1 | NA | TRBV19 | TGTGCCAGTAGTATACAGGGCAATGAGCAGTTCTTC | CASSIQGNEQFF
once | 13 | TRBJ1-1 | TRBD1 | TRBV20-1 | TGCAGTGCTACTGCAGGGGGCTTCACTGAAGCTTTCTTT | CSATAGGFTEAFF
few | 13 | TRBJ2-3 | NA | TRBV7-3 | TGTGCCAGCAGCTTTGAGATCACAGATACGCAGTATTTT | CASSFEITDTQYF
few | 14 | TRBJ2-6 | NA | TRBV5-1 | TGCGCCACCAGTGGCGGGGCTGGGGCCAACGTCCTGACTTTC | CATSGGAGANVLTF
NA | 12 | TRBJ2-1 | NA | TRBV7-9 | TGTGCCAGCGTCGATTCTAGAGATGAGCAGTTCTTC | CASVDSRDEQFF
NA | 16 | TRBJ2-3 | TRBD2 | TRBV18 | TGTGCCAGCTCACCACTGACTAGCGGGGGGGCTCGGACGCAGTATTTT | CASSPLTSGGARTQYF
many | 14 | TRBJ2-1 | TRBD1 | TRBV6-2/TRBV6-3 | TGTGCCAGCAGTACCCAGGGGGCCATGGATGAGCAGTTCTTC | CASSTQGAMDEQFF
NA | 15 | TRBJ1-5 | TRBD1 | TRBV6-5 | TGTGCCAGCAGCCGCACAGGGGCGGGCAATCAGCCCCAGCATTTT | CASSRTGAGNQPQHF
many | 15 | TRBJ2-5 | TRBD2 | TRBV6-1 | TGTGCCAGCAGCGAACTAGCGGGGGGATCAGAGACCCAGTACTTC | CASSELAGGSETQYF
NA | 16 | TRBJ2-5 | TRBD2 | TRBV6-2/TRBV6-3 | TGTGCCAGCAGTTACCCGGCCGGGACTAGGAGAGAGACCCAGTACTTC | CASSYPAGTRRETQYF
NA | 13 | TRBJ1-2 | NA | TRBV18 | TGTGCCAGCTCACCACTTCGGGACCGTGGCTACACCTTC | CASSPLRDRGYTF
NA | 15 | TRBJ2-5 | NA | TRBV7-2 | TGTGCCAGCATCCGACAGGGACTTCTGCGGGAGACCCAGTACTTC | CASIRQGLLRETQYF
few | 14 | TRBJ1-1 | NA | TRBV4-3 | TGCGCCAGCAGCCAAGGGACCCTTGTGGCTGAAGCTTTCTTT | CASSQGTLVAEAFF
NA | 16 | TRBJ2-3 | TRBD1 | TRBV10-3 | TGTGCCATCAGTCGGGGACAGGGTAGAAGGACAGATACGCAGTATTTT | CAISRGQGRRTDTQYF
many | 14 | TRBJ2-4 | NA | TRBV20-1 | TGCAGTGCTAGAGACGCGGAGGCCAAAAACATTCAGTACTTC | CSARDAEAKNIQYF
few | 15 | TRBJ1-1 | NA | TRBV6-1 | TGTGCCAGCACCCCGGTGGGACGGTCGAACACTGAAGCTTTCTTT | CASTPVGRSNTEAFF
NA | 16 | TRBJ1-5 | NA | TRBV28 | TGTGCCAGCAGAACCTGGACAGCAGGAGGCAATCAGCCCCAGCATTTT | CASRTWTAGGNQPQHF
many | 19 | TRBJ2-1 | TRBD2 | TRBV19 | TGTGCCAGTAGTAGGGTCCCTAGCGGGGTGCTTAGCTCCTACAATGAGCAGTTCTTC | CASSRVPSGVLSSYNEQFF
NA | 14 | TRBJ1-2 | TRBD1 | TRBV12-3/TRBV12-4 | TGTGCCAGCAGTTGGGACAGTTCCAACTATGGCTACACCTTC | CASSWDSSNYGYTF
few | 15 | TRBJ1-1 | TRBD1 | TRBV6-2/TRBV6-3 | TGTGCCAGCAGCCAAGGACAGGGGGGCATCACTGAAGCTTTCTTT | CASSQGQGGITEAFF
many | 15 | TRBJ1-2 | NA | TRBV4-3 | TGCGCCAGCAGCCAAGATCCGACCTCGATTTATGGCTACACCTTC | CASSQDPTSIYGYTF
NA | 15 | TRBJ2-3 | NA | TRBV11-2 | TGTGCCAGCAGCCGACCCGGGACTTCGGGGGATACGCAGTATTTT | CASSRPGTSGDTQYF
many | 15 | TRBJ2-1 | TRBD2 | TRBV12-3/TRBV12-4 | TGTGCCAGCAGACCGAGCGGGGGCGAGGGCGATGAGCAGTTCTTC | CASRPSGGEGDEQFF
many | 12 | TRBJ2-1 | NA | TRBV4-1 | TGCGCCAGCAGCCATGGTTCGTGGGAGCAGTTCTTC | CASSHGSWEQFF
NA | 14 | TRBJ2-5 | NA | TRBV5-1 | TGCGCCAGCAGCTTGGCCAGGGGGGAAGAGACCCAGTACTTC | CASSLARGEETQYF
few | 12 | TRBJ2-5 | NA | TRBV20-1 | TGCAGTGCTGAGACGGTGGGTGAGACCCAGTACTTC | CSAETVGETQYF
NA | 15 | TRBJ2-2 | NA | TRBV5-1 | TGCGCCAGCAGCTCCTACGACAGGAACACCGGGGAGCTGTTTTTT | CASSSYDRNTGELFF
NA | 15 | TRBJ2-7 | NA | TRBV15 | TGTGCCACCAGCAGAGATCTTGTCGCCGTCTACGAGCAGTACTTC | CATSRDLVAVYEQYF
NA | 13 | TRBJ1-2 | NA | TRBV30 | TGTGCCTGGAGTGCCCACCCGGGGTACGGCTACACCTTC | CAWSAHPGYGYTF
NA | 15 | TRBJ1-1 | NA | TRBV28 | TGTGCCAGCAGCTTTCGAGGGGGGGGGAACACTGAAGCTTTCTTT | CASSFRGGGNTEAFF
few | 16 | TRBJ1-5 | NA | TRBV7-2 | TGTGCCAGCAGCTTCGGGGACACCGTTTGGTTGGAGCCCCAGCATTTT | CASSFGDTVWLEPQHF
few | 14 | TRBJ1-6 | TRBD1 | TRBV5-1 | TGCGCCAGCGCGGCCATCAGGGGGGATTCACCCCTCCACTTT | CASAAIRGDSPLHF
NA | 11 | TRBJ1-1 | NA | TRBV12-3/TRBV12-4 | TGTGCCAGCAGTTTATCCTCTGAAGCTTTCTTT | CASSLSSEAFF
many | 15 | TRBJ2-7 | NA | TRBV4-1 | TGCGCCAGCAGCCAGCACAGGGCCCCGACCTACGAGCAGTACTTC | CASSQHRAPTYEQYF
NA | 14 | TRBJ2-7 | NA | TRBV6-5 | TGTGCCAGCAGCTATAAGGGCCCTTACTACGAGCAGTACTTC | CASSYKGPYYEQYF
few | 13 | TRBJ2-5 | NA | TRBV4-1 | TGCGCCAGCAGCCAAGCCGTCCAAGAGACCCAGTACTTC | CASSQAVQETQYF
few | 13 | TRBJ1-1 | NA | TRBV18 | TGTGCCAGCGCAAATAGAGTGGGGACTGAAGCTTTCTTT | CASANRVGTEAFF
medium-sized | 14 | TRBJ2-2 | TRBD1 | TRBV5-1 | TGCGCCAGCAGCCCACAGGGGCCCACCGGGGAGCTGTTTTTT | CASSPQGPTGELFF
many | 12 | TRBJ2-5 | NA | TRBV3-1 | TGTGCCAGCAGCCAAGACTTCGAGACCCAGTACTTC | CASSQDFETQYF
NA | 13 | TRBJ1-2 | TRBD1 | TRBV18 | TGTGCCAGCTCACGACAGGGCGACTATGGCTACACCTTC | CASSRQGDYGYTF
NA | 17 | TRBJ2-3 | TRBD2 | TRBV4-2 | TGTGCCAGCAGCCAACCCCGAGGCCAGCGGGGGACAGATACGCAGTATTTT | CASSQPRGQRGTDTQYF
NA | 14 | TRBJ2-1 | TRBD2 | TRBV29-1 | TGCAGCGTTGAGGGACTAGCGGAACACAATGAGCAGTTCTTC | CSVEGLAEHNEQFF